This is a list of T cell receptor beta chains from one sample in a study of cytomegalovirus exposure and HLA in healthy donors. Sequencing used immunoSEQ multiplex PCR; TCRdb keeps in-frame clones, though not all of them. The profile covers about 43,000 clones, with 70% to 85% appearing a single time and 1.4% taken by the ten largest. What was sequenced was PBMCs. The receptors come from a young man in good health and CMV-seronegative. The CDR3 runs from the conserved cysteine through the conserved F or W. The order of the fields is D gene, clone size, V gene, J gene, CDR3 protein, CDR3 DNA. The D gene is left open where the match is weak. The size entry is marked missing in some rows and otherwise reads once, few, many or a size class.

D gene: .; clone size: few; V gene: TRBV25-1; J gene: TRBJ2-3; CDR3 protein: CASIPQGHTDTQYF; CDR3 DNA: TGTGCCAGCATACCACAGGGACATACAGATACGCAGTATTTT
D gene: .; clone size: .; V gene: TRBV5-8; J gene: TRBJ2-6; CDR3 protein: CASSLDRSGANVLTF; CDR3 DNA: TGTGCCAGCAGCTTGGACAGATCTGGGGCCAACGTCCTGACTTTC
D gene: .; clone size: .; V gene: TRBV4-2; J gene: TRBJ2-5; CDR3 protein: CASKETVFAVSETQYF; CDR3 DNA: TGTGCCAGTAAGGAGACAGTCTTCGCCGTGAGCGAGACCCAGTACTTC
D gene: TRBD1; clone size: .; V gene: TRBV5-4; J gene: TRBJ2-7; CDR3 protein: CASSLPGTANSYGQYF; CDR3 DNA: TGTGCCAGCAGCTTGCCCGGGACAGCCAACTCCTACGGGCAGTACTTC
D gene: .; clone size: .; V gene: TRBV7-2; J gene: TRBJ2-7; CDR3 protein: CASSLAHSSYEQYF; CDR3 DNA: TGTGCCAGCAGCTTAGCTCATAGCTCCTACGAGCAGTACTTC
D gene: .; clone size: .; V gene: TRBV7-2; J gene: TRBJ1-2; CDR3 protein: CASSPDGGIYGYTF; CDR3 DNA: TGTGCCAGCAGCCCCGATGGGGGGATCTATGGCTACACCTTC
D gene: TRBD2; clone size: .; V gene: TRBV7-2; J gene: TRBJ2-7; CDR3 protein: CASSFPEREGLGQYF; CDR3 DNA: TGTGCCAGCAGCTTCCCGGAGCGGGAGGGTCTTGGGCAGTACTTC
D gene: .; clone size: .; V gene: TRBV5-6; J gene: TRBJ1-2; CDR3 protein: CASSFIQGMDGYTF; CDR3 DNA: TGTGCCAGCAGCTTCATCCAGGGCATGGATGGCTACACCTTC
D gene: .; clone size: .; V gene: TRBV7-8; J gene: TRBJ2-7; CDR3 protein: CASSLWSQTSSEQYF; CDR3 DNA: TGTGCCAGCAGCTTATGGTCACAGACCTCGTCCGAGCAGTACTTC
D gene: TRBD2; clone size: .; V gene: TRBV5-5; J gene: TRBJ2-3; CDR3 protein: CASSSGGLAGGISTQYF; CDR3 DNA: TGTGCCAGCAGCTCGGGGGGACTAGCGGGAGGGATTTCTACGCAGTATTTT
D gene: .; clone size: once; V gene: TRBV7-9; J gene: TRBJ1-5; CDR3 protein: CASSLYQQGIRNQPQHF; CDR3 DNA: TGTGCCAGCAGCTTATATCAGCAGGGGATCAGAAATCAGCCCCAGCATTTT
D gene: TRBD1; clone size: .; V gene: TRBV5-1; J gene: TRBJ2-2; CDR3 protein: CASSTAGTVNTGELFF; CDR3 DNA: TGCGCCAGCAGTACCGCCGGGACAGTAAACACCGGGGAGCTGTTTTTT
D gene: .; clone size: .; V gene: TRBV4-3; J gene: TRBJ2-7; CDR3 protein: CASSLEISGLYEQYF; CDR3 DNA: TGCGCCAGCAGCCTAGAAATTTCAGGGTTGTACGAGCAGTACTTC
D gene: TRBD1; clone size: .; V gene: TRBV29-1; J gene: TRBJ2-1; CDR3 protein: CSVVTGTGGNEQFF; CDR3 DNA: TGCAGCGTCGTGACCGGGACAGGGGGCAATGAGCAGTTCTTC
D gene: TRBD1; clone size: .; V gene: TRBV7-2; J gene: TRBJ1-2; CDR3 protein: CASSSSWGPGQGGYTF; CDR3 DNA: TGTGCCAGCAGCTCCTCCTGGGGACCGGGACAGGGGGGCTACACCTTC
D gene: .; clone size: .; V gene: TRBV21-1; J gene: TRBJ1-6; CDR3 protein: CASSQKDRRGSPLHF; CDR3 DNA: TGTGCCAGCAGCCAGAAGGACAGGAGAGGATCACCCCTCCACTTT
D gene: TRBD1; clone size: .; V gene: TRBV19; J gene: TRBJ1-1; CDR3 protein: CASSSGDSLNTEAFF; CDR3 DNA: TGTGCCAGTAGTTCCGGGGACAGTTTGAACACTGAAGCTTTCTTT
D gene: TRBD1; clone size: medium-sized; V gene: TRBV4-1; J gene: TRBJ2-7; CDR3 protein: CASSQPGQGVYEQYF; CDR3 DNA: TGCGCCAGCAGCCAACCGGGACAGGGAGTCTACGAGCAGTACTTC
D gene: TRBD1; clone size: .; V gene: TRBV11-2; J gene: TRBJ1-1; CDR3 protein: CASSPDRGTEAFF; CDR3 DNA: TGTGCCAGCAGCCCGGACAGGGGCACTGAAGCTTTCTTT
D gene: .; clone size: few; V gene: TRBV5-4; J gene: TRBJ2-1; CDR3 protein: CASSSGAGGTYNEQFF; CDR3 DNA: TGTGCCAGCAGCTCGGGTGCTGGTGGCACCTACAATGAGCAGTTCTTC
D gene: .; clone size: .; V gene: TRBV7-2; J gene: TRBJ1-1; CDR3 protein: CASSSGLNTEAFF; CDR3 DNA: TGTGCCAGCAGCTCAGGTCTCAACACTGAAGCTTTCTTT
D gene: TRBD2; clone size: .; V gene: TRBV10-2; J gene: TRBJ2-5; CDR3 protein: CASRTSGSETQYF; CDR3 DNA: TGCGCCAGCAGGACTAGCGGGAGTGAGACCCAGTACTTC
D gene: TRBD1; clone size: few; V gene: TRBV25-1; J gene: TRBJ2-7; CDR3 protein: CASSGKTGSYEQYF; CDR3 DNA: TGTGCCAGCAGTGGCAAGACAGGGTCCTACGAGCAGTACTTC
D gene: .; clone size: .; V gene: TRBV7-2; J gene: TRBJ1-1; CDR3 protein: CASSGGRANTEAFF; CDR3 DNA: TGTGCCAGCAGCGGTGGCAGGGCGAACACTGAAGCTTTCTTT
D gene: .; clone size: .; V gene: TRBV20-1; J gene: TRBJ2-3; CDR3 protein: CSADTGFAQYF; CDR3 DNA: TGCAGTGCGGACACAGGATTTGCGCAGTATTTT
D gene: .; clone size: .; V gene: TRBV5-1; J gene: TRBJ2-3; CDR3 protein: CASSLGRGGGSTNTQYF; CDR3 DNA: TGCGCCAGCAGCTTGGGCCGGGGAGGGGGTAGCACAAATACGCAGTATTTT
D gene: TRBD1; clone size: .; V gene: TRBV28; J gene: TRBJ1-4; CDR3 protein: CASRPGTGATNEKLFF; CDR3 DNA: TGTGCCAGCAGGCCCGGGACAGGAGCAACTAATGAAAAACTGTTTTTT
D gene: TRBD1; clone size: .; V gene: TRBV18; J gene: TRBJ2-1; CDR3 protein: CASSPSGQGYNEQFF; CDR3 DNA: TGTGCCAGCTCACCCTCGGGACAGGGCTACAATGAGCAGTTCTTC
D gene: TRBD1; clone size: .; V gene: TRBV10-3; J gene: TRBJ2-7; CDR3 protein: CATWTGADEQYF; CDR3 DNA: TGTGCCACCTGGACAGGGGCGGACGAGCAGTACTTC
D gene: TRBD2; clone size: .; V gene: TRBV11-3; J gene: TRBJ2-3; CDR3 protein: CASSLGAGVGTDTQYF; CDR3 DNA: TGTGCCAGCAGCTTAGGGGCGGGAGTTGGGACAGATACGCAGTATTTT
D gene: TRBD2; clone size: .; V gene: TRBV9; J gene: TRBJ2-1; CDR3 protein: CASSVLGGRSDNEQFF; CDR3 DNA: TGTGCCAGCAGCGTCCTCGGCGGGAGGAGCGACAATGAGCAGTTCTTC
D gene: TRBD1; clone size: .; V gene: TRBV4-1; J gene: TRBJ1-5; CDR3 protein: CASSQDRYQPQHF; CDR3 DNA: TGCGCCAGCAGCCAGGACAGGTATCAGCCCCAGCATTTT
D gene: .; clone size: .; V gene: TRBV9; J gene: TRBJ2-1; CDR3 protein: CASSVATSSYNEQFF; CDR3 DNA: TGTGCCAGCAGCGTAGCTACTAGCTCCTACAATGAGCAGTTCTTC
D gene: .; clone size: .; V gene: TRBV7-8; J gene: TRBJ1-2; CDR3 protein: CASSPVRLNYGYTF; CDR3 DNA: TGTGCCAGCAGCCCGGTACGTCTTAACTATGGCTACACCTTC
D gene: TRBD1; clone size: .; V gene: TRBV7-9; J gene: TRBJ2-2; CDR3 protein: CSSSPYRGMNTGELFF; CDR3 DNA: TGTTCCAGCAGCCCGTACAGGGGTATGAACACCGGGGAGCTGTTTTTT
D gene: TRBD1; clone size: .; V gene: TRBV4-3; J gene: TRBJ1-2; CDR3 protein: CASSQDRVMGTSYTF; CDR3 DNA: TGCGCCAGCAGCCAGGACAGGGTAATGGGTACCAGCTACACCTTC
D gene: .; clone size: .; V gene: TRBV4-1; J gene: TRBJ2-7; CDR3 protein: CASSSVGSYEQYF; CDR3 DNA: TGCGCCAGCAGCTCAGTCGGGTCCTACGAGCAGTACTTC
D gene: .; clone size: .; V gene: TRBV5-8; J gene: TRBJ1-5; CDR3 protein: CASSSTGIINQPQHF; CDR3 DNA: TGTGCCAGCAGCTCCACAGGGATTATAAATCAGCCCCAGCATTTT
D gene: TRBD1; clone size: few; V gene: TRBV28; J gene: TRBJ2-1; CDR3 protein: CATTSVPGQGYNEQFF; CDR3 DNA: TGTGCCACCACTTCGGTTCCGGGACAGGGCTACAATGAGCAGTTCTTC
D gene: TRBD1; clone size: .; V gene: TRBV6-5; J gene: TRBJ1-5; CDR3 protein: CASTSLTGIGPQHF; CDR3 DNA: TGTGCCAGCACCTCCCTGACAGGGATAGGGCCCCAGCATTTT
D gene: .; clone size: .; V gene: TRBV29-1; J gene: TRBJ2-1; CDR3 protein: CSAHGRELYNEQFF; CDR3 DNA: TGCAGCGCCCATGGGCGGGAACTCTACAATGAGCAGTTCTTC
D gene: TRBD2; clone size: once; V gene: TRBV7-2; J gene: TRBJ2-7; CDR3 protein: CASSPRRSGNSYEQYF; CDR3 DNA: TGTGCCAGCAGCCCGCGTAGGAGCGGGAACTCCTACGAGCAGTACTTC
D gene: .; clone size: few; V gene: TRBV11-1; J gene: TRBJ2-5; CDR3 protein: CASSQRLASQETQYF; CDR3 DNA: TGTGCCAGCAGTCAGCGGCTAGCGTCCCAAGAGACCCAGTACTTC
D gene: .; clone size: .; V gene: TRBV4-2; J gene: TRBJ1-4; CDR3 protein: CASSQDGQGVNEKLFF; CDR3 DNA: TGTGCCAGCAGCCAAGACGGGCAGGGCGTTAATGAAAAACTGTTTTTT